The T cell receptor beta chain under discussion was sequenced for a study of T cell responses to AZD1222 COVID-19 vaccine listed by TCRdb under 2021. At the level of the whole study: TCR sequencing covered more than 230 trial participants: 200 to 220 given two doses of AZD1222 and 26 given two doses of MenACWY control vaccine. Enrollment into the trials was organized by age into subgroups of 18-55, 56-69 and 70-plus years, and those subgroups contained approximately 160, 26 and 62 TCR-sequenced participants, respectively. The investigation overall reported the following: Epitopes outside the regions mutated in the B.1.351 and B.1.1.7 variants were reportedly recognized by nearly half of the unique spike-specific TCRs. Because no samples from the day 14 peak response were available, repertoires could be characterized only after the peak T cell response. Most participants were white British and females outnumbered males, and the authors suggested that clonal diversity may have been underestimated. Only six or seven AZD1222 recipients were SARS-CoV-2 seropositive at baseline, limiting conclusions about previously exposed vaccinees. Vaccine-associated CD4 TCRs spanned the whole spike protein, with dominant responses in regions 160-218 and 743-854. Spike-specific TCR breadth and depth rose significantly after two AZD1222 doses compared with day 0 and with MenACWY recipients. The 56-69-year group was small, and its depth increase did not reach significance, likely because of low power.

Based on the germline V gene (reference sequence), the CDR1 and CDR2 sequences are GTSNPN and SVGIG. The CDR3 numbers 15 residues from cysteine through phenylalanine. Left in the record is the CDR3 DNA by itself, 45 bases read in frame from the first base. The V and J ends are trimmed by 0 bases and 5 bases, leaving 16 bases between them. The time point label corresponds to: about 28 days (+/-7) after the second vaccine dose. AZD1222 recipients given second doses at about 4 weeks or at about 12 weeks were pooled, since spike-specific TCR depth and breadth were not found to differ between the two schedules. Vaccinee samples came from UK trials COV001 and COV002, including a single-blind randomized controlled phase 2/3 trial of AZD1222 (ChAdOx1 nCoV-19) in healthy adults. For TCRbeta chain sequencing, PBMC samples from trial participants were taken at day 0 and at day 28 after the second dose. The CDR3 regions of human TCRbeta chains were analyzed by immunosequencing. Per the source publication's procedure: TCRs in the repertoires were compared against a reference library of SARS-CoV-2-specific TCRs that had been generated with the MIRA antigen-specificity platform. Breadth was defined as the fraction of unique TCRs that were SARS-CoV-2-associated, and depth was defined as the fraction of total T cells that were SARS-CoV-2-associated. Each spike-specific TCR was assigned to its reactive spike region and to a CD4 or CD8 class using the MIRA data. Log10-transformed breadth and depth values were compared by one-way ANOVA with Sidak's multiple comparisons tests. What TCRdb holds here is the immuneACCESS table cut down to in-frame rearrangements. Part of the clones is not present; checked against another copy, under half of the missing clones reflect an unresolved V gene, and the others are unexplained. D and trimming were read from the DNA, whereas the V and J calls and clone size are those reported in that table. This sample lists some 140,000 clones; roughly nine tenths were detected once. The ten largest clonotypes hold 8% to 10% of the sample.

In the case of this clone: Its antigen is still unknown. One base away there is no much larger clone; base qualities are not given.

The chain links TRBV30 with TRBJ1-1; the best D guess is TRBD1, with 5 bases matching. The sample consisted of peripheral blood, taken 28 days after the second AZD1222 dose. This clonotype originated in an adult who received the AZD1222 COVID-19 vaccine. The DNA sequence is TGTGCCTGGAGTGTCCCAGGGCATCAACGAACTGAAGCTTTCTTT. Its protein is CAWSVPGHQRTEAFF.